The 20 T cell receptor beta chains below all came from one sample that was sequenced in a study of shared clonotypes between healthy human individuals. Sequencing was performed with immunoSEQ multiplex PCR; in TCRdb, only in-frame clones are kept and a portion is missing. The table records roughly 2 million clones, around 95% of them present only once. The sample taken for sequencing was naive CD4+ T cells sorted from blood. Subset of the sample: CD45RA+ positively selected. The receptors here all came from a man aged 18 to 35 in good health.

Notes on this clone: Other DNA variants within this sample encode the same CDR3. The V and J genes are TRBV30 and TRBJ1-1; 7 bases align to TRBD1. The V segment lost 3 bases and the J segment 1 base; nucleotides outside the gene matches: 2. This CDR3 comprises 13 residues. CDR1 GTSNPN and CDR2 SVGIG come from the germline V gene (reference sequence). The CDR3: CAWRRTGNTEAFF. The DNA of the CDR3 is TGTGCCTGGAGGAGGACAGGGAACACTGAAGCTTTCTTT.

The chain uses TRBV11-2 and TRBJ1-2, with TRBD1 matching over 8 bases. V lost 2 bases and J lost 4; bases outside the gene matches: 3. Germline CDR1 reads SGHAT; CDR2 reads FQNNGV. The length of the CDR3 is 14 residues. The CDR3 sequence: CASSLRTGFYGYTF. Here the CDR3 DNA reads TGTGCCAGCAGCTTAAGGACAGGGTTCTATGGCTACACCTTC.

This rearrangement joins TRBV5-3 to TRBJ1-5; the D is unclear. TRBV5-3 is designated an ORF whose function remains uncertain. The V gene lost 0 bases and the J gene lost 6 bases, with 7 bases spanning the gap. The CDR3 runs to 13 residues. CDR3 loop: CARSLDLSQPQHF. CDR3 coding DNA: TGTGCCAGAAGCTTGGATTTGAGTCAGCCCCAGCATTTT.

CDR3 nucleotide sequence: TGTGCCAGCAGCTATTACCCCACAGATACGCAGTATTTT. It translates to CASSYYPTDTQYF. The chain is built from TRBV5-6 and TRBJ2-3; D not resolved. The germline gives CDR1 SGHDT, CDR2 YYEEEE. Trimming left V 3 bases short and J 2 bases short, with 7 bases between. CDR3 length: 13 amino acids.

The chain recombines TRBV5-1 with TRBJ1-4, with D perhaps TRBD1 (5 bases). V lost 2 bases and J 0 bases, leaving 8 bases between the germline ends. CDR3 length equals 15 residues. The V gene's germline CDR1 is SGHRS and CDR2 YFSETQ. CDR3 in DNA: TGCGCCAGCAGCTTCACAGGTACAACTAATGAAAAACTGTTTTTT. It specifies CASSFTGTTNEKLFF.

The chain joins TRBV30 to TRBJ1-5; no definite D call. Trimming stripped 0 bases from V and 4 bases from J, with 22 bases between. This CDR3 has 18 amino acids. In germline, CDR1 is GTSNPN, CDR2 SVGIG (reference sequence). CDR3 residues: CAWSVQLTMDGTNQPQHF. The CDR3 DNA sequence: TGTGCCTGGAGTGTACAGCTGACAATGGACGGAACAAATCAGCCCCAGCATTTT.

On this clone: Distinct nucleotide sequences in the sample also encode this CDR3. The chain combines TRBV7-9 with TRBJ2-5; possibly TRBD2 for D (5 bases). The CDR3 extends over 10 amino acids. Germline V CDR1 and CDR2: SEHNR, FQNEAQ (reference sequence). Trimming shortened V by 8 bases and J by 4 bases, and 5 bases separated the two germline ends. The CDR3 protein is CASGGETQYF. The CDR3 region has the DNA TGTGCCAGCGGAGGAGAGACCCAGTACTTC.

The gene calls are TRBV15 and TRBJ1-4, with D uncertain. The CDR3 spans 13 residues. V shed 5 bases and J shed 8 bases, with 12 bases lying between them. Germline assignment: CDR1 LNHNV and CDR2 YYDKDF (reference sequence). The CDR3: CATSRGAGEKLFF. The CDR3 DNA reads as TGTGCCACCAGCCGCGGCGCTGGGGAAAAACTGTTTTTT.

The V call is TRBV7-3, the J call TRBJ2-5; TRBD1 is a possible D gene (6 bases). Trimming took 4 bases from V and 4 from J, leaving 10 bases between them. The CDR3 sequence is 13 residues long. Germline CDR1 reads SGHTA; CDR2 reads FQGTGA. The CDR3 loop is CASSSTGRETQYF. CDR3 coding DNA: TGTGCCAGCAGCTCCACAGGGCGAGAGACCCAGTACTTC.

This clone has only one observation. This chain links TRBV28 with TRBJ2-2; 7 nucleotides line up with TRBD1. The ends lost 6 bases at V and 7 bases at J; junction bases unmatched: 5. The CDR3 consists of 13 residues. Germline V gene data show CDR1 as MDHEN and CDR2 as SYDVKM. In DNA form, the CDR3 reads TGTGCCAGCAGACGAGGACAGGTCGGGGAGCTGTTTTTT. Translation: CASRRGQVGELFF.

V usage is TRBV9 and J usage is TRBJ1-3; 8 positions match TRBD1. Germline V lookup: CDR1 SGDLS, CDR2 YYNGEE. This CDR3 has 15 amino acids. V was clipped by 1 base and J by 1 base; unmatched bases: 1. The DNA for the CDR3 is TGTGCCAGCAGCGTACAGGGGGCTTCTGGAAACACCATATATTTT. It specifies CASSVQGASGNTIYF.

The chain is built from TRBV28 and TRBJ2-7; D gene uncertain. Germline CDR1 is MDHEN and CDR2 is SYDVKM. V was shortened by 5 bases and J by 4 bases, with 9 bases between the two germline ends. The CDR3 covers 12 residues. CDR3 nucleotide sequence: TGTGCCAGCAGTGATTACTGGTACGAGCAGTACTTC. This translates into CASSDYWYEQYF.

In regard to this clone: Other DNA sequences within the sample encode an identical CDR3. This chain links TRBV18 with TRBJ2-7; maybe TRBD1 (5 bases). Trimming removed 0 bases from V and 4 bases from J, with 7 bases in between. The CDR3 covers 13 residues. Germline V gene lookup returns CDR1 KGHSH and CDR2 LQKENI. DNA for the CDR3: TGTGCCAGCTCACCACCTGACAGTTACGAGCAGTACTTC. It encodes CASSPPDSYEQYF.

J is TRBJ1-2 and V is TRBV5-1; D is unresolved. CDR1 SGHRS and CDR2 YFSETQ come from the germline V gene. This CDR3 has 13 residues. V shed 0 bases and J shed 4 bases, with 7 bases lying between them. CDR3 protein: CASSLEQIYGYTF. CDR3 nucleotides: TGCGCCAGCAGCTTGGAACAGATCTATGGCTACACCTTC.

This chain links TRBV4-1 with TRBJ1-1; TRBD1 is a possible D gene (5 bases). In germline, CDR1 is MGHRA, CDR2 YSYEKL. The CDR3 covers 14 residues. V lost 4 bases, J lost 8 bases, and 17 bases lay in between. The CDR3 bases are TGCGCCAGCAGCCCTAGTTTACAGGTTGCGGAAGCTTTCTTT. It translates to CASSPSLQVAEAFF.

J is TRBJ1-6 and V is TRBV9; D call uncertain. The V gene's germline CDR1 is SGDLS and CDR2 YYNGEE. This CDR3 spans 14 amino acids. Trimming removed 0 bases from V and 5 bases from J, with 6 bases in between. Written as DNA, the CDR3 is TGTGCCAGCAGCGTAGAGGTACATAATTCACCCCTCCACTTT. Its translation: CASSVEVHNSPLHF.

This clone has only one observation. The chain joins TRBV29-1 to TRBJ2-5, with TRBD1 identical over 8 bases. This CDR3 spans 14 amino acids. Germline V gene sequence: CDR1 SQVTM, CDR2 ANQGSEA. J lost 4 bases, V lost 7 bases, and 11 bases had no gene match. Here the CDR3 reads CSALRSRGRETQYF. The DNA of the CDR3 is TGCAGCGCCCTAAGGAGCAGGGGGCGAGAGACCCAGTACTTC.

The chain is built from TRBV6-1 and TRBJ1-1, with no clear D. CDR1 MNHNS and CDR2 SASEGT come from the germline V gene. This CDR3 has 14 amino acids. V shed 5 bases and J shed 4 bases, with 14 bases lying between them. CDR3 sequence reads: CASSYLRGGTEAFF. CDR3 nucleotide sequence: TGTGCCAGCAGTTATCTGCGGGGAGGCACTGAAGCTTTCTTT.

This clone showed up just once. This sequence joins TRBV7-9 and TRBJ1-1; tentatively, D is TRBD1 (6 bases). The CDR3 spans 17 residues. Trimming pared 5 bases from V and 5 bases from J, leaving 24 bases between. Germline V gene sequence: CDR1 SEHNR, CDR2 FQNEAQ (reference sequence). The CDR3 nucleotides are TGTGCCAGCAGCCCCTTAGAAGGGCTGGGGAGGGGGACTGAAGCTTTCTTT. It translates to CASSPLEGLGRGTEAFF.

The gene calls are TRBV11-3 and TRBJ1-2; tentative D call: TRBD1 (6 bases). CDR3 length: 15 residues. The germline V gene encodes CDR1 SGHNT and CDR2 YENEEA. V dropped 1 base and J dropped 0 bases, with 9 bases sitting between them. CDR3 loop: CASSLGTAANYGYTF. The CDR3 DNA is TGTGCCAGCAGCTTAGGGACAGCAGCTAACTATGGCTACACCTTC.